The clone carrying this T cell receptor beta chain was observed many times. Its antigen is undetermined. This sample is drawn from a study of T-cell reconstitution after alpha-beta-depleted transplantation in children. The germline gives CDR1 SGHRS, CDR2 YFSETQ. The trim removed 0 bases at V and 5 bases at J, leaving 2 bases unmatched. CDR3 size: 15 residues. The authors prepared the TCRbeta library with unique molecular identifiers. TCRdb analysed the PCR reads with MiXCR anew, one entry per CDR3 protein. The sample carries about 70,000 distinct CDR3 sequences, roughly a tenth recorded once. Findings and caveats of the study: T-cell counts and diversity at one year post-transplant came mainly from newly produced T cells. Certain patients had high TCRbeta diversity at day 60, and it came from recipient T cells and thymic progenitors that survived. About two months after transplant, alpha-beta T cells reportedly came from several hundred expanded graft clones.

The chain employs TRBV5-1 and TRBJ2-3, with 11 bases lining up with TRBD2. This specimen was PBMCs, taken before TCRalphabeta/CD19-depleted stem cell transplant. This TCR derives from a boy aged 5-17 years with acute myeloid leukemia, due to receive a stem cell transplant. CDR3: CASSLAGTSGDTQYF. The CDR3 nucleotides read TGCGCCAGCAGCTTGGCCGGGACTAGCGGAGATACGCAGTATTTT.